This T cell receptor (beta chain) was observed in a study of blood T cell repertoires in COVID-19. Study background: The United States, Italy and Spain supplied acute and convalescent COVID-19 samples. T cells, B-cell-depleted T cells, or PBMCs supplied cDNA or gDNA.

This clone turned up a few times. In the original processing: The assay estimated nucleated cells by amplifying reference gene primers. TCRdb's copy holds only in-frame clones and misses some; the assay was immunoSEQ multiplex PCR. For V, J and clone size, that table is used; D and trimming come from the DNA. The sample lists 350,000 or so clones; around 83% were seen once. The CDR3 runs to 15 residues. Germline CDR1 reads MNHEY; CDR2 reads SVGAGI. The J segment lost 5 bases and the V segment lost 7 bases, leaving 9 bases of the junction unmatched. This TCR was sampled from a man aged 25-45 years with active or convalescent COVID-19. The chain links TRBV6-5 to TRBJ2-5; 11 bases are a match to TRBD2. Sequencing used peripheral blood. CDR3 loop: CASIKGTSGVETQYF. CDR3 bases: TGTGCCAGCATCAAGGGGACTAGCGGCGTGGAGACCCAGTACTTC.